These T cell receptor beta chains were read from a single sample in a study of cytomegalovirus exposure and HLA in healthy donors. The table came from immunoSEQ multiplex PCR; TCRdb's copy has only in-frame clones and leaves some out. The table includes around 300,000 clones, more than 55% detected once. Source material: PBMCs. These receptors came from a female donor in good health and CMV-seronegative. CDR3s include the opening cysteine and the closing phenylalanine or tryptophan. D genes are given only for firm matches. Part of the rows lack a size; the others show once, few, many or a class for expanded clones.

j_call | clone_size | d_call | v_call | cdr3_nt | cdr3_aa
TRBJ2-7 | once | TRBD1 | TRBV6-6 | TGTGCCAGCAGCCGTGGACAGGGTTCTCAATACGAGCAGTACTTC | CASSRGQGSQYEQYF
TRBJ2-7 | . | TRBD1 | TRBV27 | TGTGCCAGCAGTTCCCGCCATTTTCCGGGACAGGGCCTCTACGAGCAGTACTTC | CASSSRHFPGQGLYEQYF
TRBJ2-3 | . | . | TRBV6-5 | TGTGCCAGCAGTTACTCGAGTGGGAGGCATACGCAGTATTTT | CASSYSSGRHTQYF
TRBJ2-6 | . | TRBD1 | TRBV15 | TGTGCCACCAGCCTTCTGAAGGAACGGGACAGGGCTGGCGGGGCCAACGTCCTGACTTTC | CATSLLKERDRAGGANVLTF
TRBJ2-1 | few | . | TRBV5-5 | TGTGCCAGCAGCCAGGACATGTCCAAATGGTTCTTC | CASSQDMSKWFF
TRBJ2-2 | few | . | TRBV6-1 | TGTGCCAGCGAGGGACTCTTTAACACCGGGGAGCTGTTTTTT | CASEGLFNTGELFF
TRBJ1-1 | . | . | TRBV18 | TGTGCCAGCTCACCACCGATCGGAGGAGCCTCTGAAGCTTTCTTT | CASSPPIGGASEAFF
TRBJ2-3 | . | TRBD2 | TRBV2 | TGTGCCAACGGACTAGCGGGAGTGGCAGATACGCAGTATTTT | CANGLAGVADTQYF
TRBJ1-1 | . | . | TRBV7-9 | TGTGCCAGCACTGTAGCGACCCAAATGAACACTGAAGCTTTCTTT | CASTVATQMNTEAFF
TRBJ1-5 | few | TRBD1 | TRBV2 | TGTGCCAGCAGTCCCAACAGGGGAATTAGCAATCAGCCCCAGCATTTT | CASSPNRGISNQPQHF
TRBJ2-7 | . | . | TRBV10-2 | TGCGCCAGCGGCAGGGGGGACTACGAGCAGTACTTC | CASGRGDYEQYF
TRBJ2-2 | . | TRBD2 | TRBV4-1 | TGCGCCAGCAGCCAAAGGACTAGCGGACAAACGAACACCGGGGAGCTGTTTTTT | CASSQRTSGQTNTGELFF
TRBJ2-7 | . | TRBD2 | TRBV6-1 | TGTGCCAGCAGTGCCGGGGTCGGGGGGTTGACTGGCTACGAGCAGTACTTC | CASSAGVGGLTGYEQYF
TRBJ2-1 | few | . | TRBV7-3 | TGTGCCAGCAGCTTAGGGGACTCTGAGCAGTTCTTC | CASSLGDSEQFF
TRBJ2-2 | once | . | TRBV28 | TGTGCCAGCATCTCAGGGAACACCGGGGAGCTGTTTTTT | CASISGNTGELFF
TRBJ2-2 | . | . | TRBV28 | TGTGCCAGCAGATCCCCCTCTGGAGGGATCGGGGAGCTGTTTTTT | CASRSPSGGIGELFF
TRBJ2-5 | . | . | TRBV5-5 | TGTGCCAGCAGCTTGGTTAGCTGGGTCCAAGAGACCCAGTACTTC | CASSLVSWVQETQYF
TRBJ2-2 | . | . | TRBV11-2 | TGTGCCAGCAGCTTAGATATGTTTAGTTGGACCGGGGAGCTGTTTTTT | CASSLDMFSWTGELFF
TRBJ1-2 | once | . | TRBV2 | TGTGCCAGCAAACAGGGACACGTTAACTATGGCTACACCTTC | CASKQGHVNYGYTF
TRBJ2-5 | . | . | TRBV7-8 | TGTGCCAGCAGCCCGAAGGACACTATGTACCAAGAGACCCAGTACTTC | CASSPKDTMYQETQYF
TRBJ2-3 | . | . | TRBV7-7 | TGTGCCAGCAGCTTAGGAGCGGTTGGGCCTGGGGATACGCAGTATTTT | CASSLGAVGPGDTQYF
TRBJ2-3 | . | . | TRBV27 | TGTGCCAGCAGCTCGGGGTTGGATACGCAGTATTTT | CASSSGLDTQYF
TRBJ2-5 | . | TRBD2 | TRBV7-2 | TGTGCCAGCAGCTTAGTTTTGGCTAGCGGGAGAGGAGGGGAGACCCAGTACTTC | CASSLVLASGRGGETQYF
TRBJ1-1 | . | TRBD1 | TRBV28 | TGTGCCAGCAGTTTGATAAGACAGGGAGAAGCTTTCTTT | CASSLIRQGEAFF
TRBJ2-1 | . | TRBD2 | TRBV27 | TGTGCCAGCAGTTTAATCCGGACTAGCGGGAGCCAGGATGAGCAGTTCTTC | CASSLIRTSGSQDEQFF
TRBJ2-7 | . | . | TRBV7-9 | TGTGCCAGCAGCTTAGGGGTAGGGAGCTCCTACGAGCAGTACTTC | CASSLGVGSSYEQYF
TRBJ2-1 | . | TRBD2 | TRBV7-9 | TGTGCCAGCCCCCCGGGCGGGAGCGCTAATAATGAGCAGTTCTTC | CASPPGGSANNEQFF
TRBJ2-7 | . | . | TRBV7-8 | TGTGCCAGCAGTGGGCAGGGGCTCCGCGAGCAGTACTTC | CASSGQGLREQYF
TRBJ2-2 | once | . | TRBV28 | TGTGCCACCCTTGGAGATTGGACCGGGGAGCTGTTTTTT | CATLGDWTGELFF
TRBJ1-2 | . | . | TRBV6-1 | TGTGCCAGCAGGATAGTAGTGGGGGAGGAGGGCTACACCTTC | CASRIVVGEEGYTF
TRBJ2-1 | . | TRBD1 | TRBV9 | TGTGCCAGCAGCGTGTGGACAGGGGGGACCTTGAACAATGAGCAGTTCTTC | CASSVWTGGTLNNEQFF
TRBJ2-1 | few | . | TRBV11-2 | TGTGCCAGCAGCCCTCGGACTCTTCTAGGGGAGCAGTTCTTC | CASSPRTLLGEQFF
TRBJ1-1 | once | . | TRBV19 | TGTGCCAGTAGCACGCTCTATTATGGCACTGAAGCTTTCTTT | CASSTLYYGTEAFF
TRBJ1-2 | once | . | TRBV28 | TGTGCCAGTCAGCGGATCTCTCGTGGCTACACCTTC | CASQRISRGYTF
TRBJ2-1 | . | TRBD2 | TRBV6-1 | TGTGCCACGGCGAGCGGGAGGACCTCCTACAATGAGCAGTTCTTC | CATASGRTSYNEQFF
TRBJ2-1 | few | TRBD2 | TRBV7-7 | TGTGCCAGCACCCCAGGGACTAGCGGGAGGAACAATGAGCAGTTCTTC | CASTPGTSGRNNEQFF
TRBJ1-2 | . | . | TRBV5-4 | TGTGCCAGCAGCCCTGCAGGGCCCTATGGCTACACCTTC | CASSPAGPYGYTF
TRBJ1-2 | . | . | TRBV30 | TGTGCCTGGGGCTTAACCTCCTATGGCTACACCTTC | CAWGLTSYGYTF
TRBJ1-4 | . | . | TRBV21-1 | TGTGCCAGCATGTCCGCCCAGCGGGAAAAACTGTTTTTT | CASMSAQREKLFF
TRBJ1-1 | . | TRBD1 | TRBV7-9 | TGTGCCAGCACCGGACAGGTCGGCGCTGAAGCTTTCTTT | CASTGQVGAEAFF
TRBJ2-5 | . | . | TRBV30 | TGTGCCTGGAGTGCCCAGGGGGGCGCGGAGACCCAGTACTTC | CAWSAQGGAETQYF
TRBJ2-1 | few | TRBD2 | TRBV9 | TGTGCCAGCAGCGAGGGCCCAGGGACTAGCGGGAGGAAAGGATACAATGAGCAGTTCTTC | CASSEGPGTSGRKGYNEQFF
TRBJ2-7 | . | . | TRBV19 | TGTGCCAGTAGTCTCGTCCGAGGGCCTAACTACGAGCAGTACTTC | CASSLVRGPNYEQYF
TRBJ2-1 | . | TRBD2 | TRBV18 | TGTGCCAGCTCACCAGATAGCGGGAGAGCAGGCAATGAGCAGTTCTTC | CASSPDSGRAGNEQFF
TRBJ2-7 | . | . | TRBV5-1 | TGCGCCAGCAGCTTGGCCAGGGTCCCTCTCTCCTACGAGCAGTACTTC | CASSLARVPLSYEQYF
TRBJ1-5 | few | . | TRBV1 | TGCACCAGCAGCCAGGACAGGCTTAGCAATCAGCCCCAGCATTTT | CTSSQDRLSNQPQHF
TRBJ2-1 | . | . | TRBV28 | TGTGCCAGCAGTTCCCCTGCTGCGGGCTCCTACAATGAGCAGTTCTTC | CASSSPAAGSYNEQFF
TRBJ2-7 | . | TRBD1 | TRBV28 | TGTGCCAGCAGTTTTGCCGGGACAGGGGGCGGCGAGCAGTACTTC | CASSFAGTGGGEQYF
TRBJ2-5 | . | . | TRBV4-2 | TGTGCCAGCAGCCAAGAAAACCAGCCAAGAGGGACCCAGTACTTC | CASSQENQPRGTQYF
TRBJ2-7 | . | TRBD2 | TRBV19 | TGTGCCAGTAGCAGACTAGCGGGACCCTACGAGCAGTACTTC | CASSRLAGPYEQYF
TRBJ1-1 | . | . | TRBV21-1 | TGTGCCAGCAGCAAAAGAGAGGCAGGGGCCATGAACACTGAAGCTTTCTTT | CASSKREAGAMNTEAFF